This paragraph reports one T cell receptor beta chain. Its antigen is unidentified. This sample was included in a study of T cells in localized non-small cell lung cancer. Produced via immunoSEQ multiplex PCR; TCRdb's table is partial and in-frame only. The sample lists 40,000 to 60,000 clones; around 86% were seen once. The CDR3 is 14 residues long. In germline, CDR1 is SGHDN, CDR2 FVKESK. Trimming left V 2 bases short and J 0 bases short, with 7 bases between. Study-level points and caveats: In uninvolved adjacent lung, T cell clonality reached its highest value, exceeding tumor.

This TCR was sampled from a female donor with stage II lung adenocarcinoma. The sequencing used PBMCs, collected before any cancer treatment. V gene TRBV14 combines with J gene TRBJ1-1; D uncertain. CDR3 loop: CASSQQLMNTEAFF. The CDR3 DNA follows: TGTGCCAGCAGCCAACAGTTGATGAACACTGAAGCTTTCTTT.